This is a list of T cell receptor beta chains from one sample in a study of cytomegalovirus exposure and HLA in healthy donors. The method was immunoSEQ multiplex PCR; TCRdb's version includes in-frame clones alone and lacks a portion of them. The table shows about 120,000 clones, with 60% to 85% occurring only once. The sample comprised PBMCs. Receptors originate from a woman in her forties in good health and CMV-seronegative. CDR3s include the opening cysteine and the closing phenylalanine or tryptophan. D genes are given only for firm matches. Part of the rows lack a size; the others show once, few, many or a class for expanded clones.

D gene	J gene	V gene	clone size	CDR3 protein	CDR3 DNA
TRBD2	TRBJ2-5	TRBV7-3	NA	CASSPGLALEGNQETQYF	TGTGCCAGCAGCCCCGGACTAGCGCTTGAGGGGAACCAAGAGACCCAGTACTTC
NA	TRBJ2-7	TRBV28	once	CASEFSGLRSEQYF	TGTGCCAGCGAATTCTCGGGACTCCGGTCCGAGCAGTACTTC
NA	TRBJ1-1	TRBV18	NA	CASSPGLWGNTEAFF	TGTGCCAGCTCACCGGGACTGTGGGGGAACACTGAAGCTTTCTTT
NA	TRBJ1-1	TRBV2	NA	CASSVRGTEAFF	TGTGCCAGCAGTGTTAGGGGGACTGAAGCTTTCTTT
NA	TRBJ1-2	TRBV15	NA	CASEQGYTF	TGTGCCTCCGAACAAGGCTACACCTTC
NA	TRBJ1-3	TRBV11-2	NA	CASSLLGGNTIYF	TGTGCCAGCAGCTTACTCGGGGGAAACACCATATATTTT
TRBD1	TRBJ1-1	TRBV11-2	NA	CASSLDLTLTGLLNTEAFF	TGTGCCAGCAGCTTAGATCTGACCTTGACAGGGTTATTGAACACTGAAGCTTTCTTT
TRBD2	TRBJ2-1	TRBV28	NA	CASSLSGLTTRGSYNEQFF	TGTGCCAGCAGTTTGTCGGGACTAACCACAAGGGGCTCCTACAATGAGCAGTTCTTC
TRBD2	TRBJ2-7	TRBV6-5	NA	CASSWGGDVYEQYF	TGTGCCAGCAGTTGGGGGGGAGACGTCTACGAGCAGTACTTC
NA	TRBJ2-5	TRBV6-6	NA	CASSYGGETQYF	TGTGCCAGCAGTTACGGAGGAGAGACCCAGTACTTC
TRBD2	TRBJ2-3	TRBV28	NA	CATKTGTSEDTDTQYF	TGTGCCACTAAAACGGGGACTAGCGAAGACACAGATACGCAGTATTTT
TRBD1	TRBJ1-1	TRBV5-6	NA	CASSFFRGSVGTEAFF	TGTGCCAGCAGCTTTTTCAGGGGGAGTGTCGGCACTGAAGCTTTCTTT
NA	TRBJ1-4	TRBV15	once	CATSRDPGMGEKLFF	TGTGCCACCAGCAGAGATCCAGGGATGGGGGAAAAACTGTTTTTT
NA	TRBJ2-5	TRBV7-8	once	CASSLYLTPETQYF	TGTGCCAGCAGCTTATACCTGACTCCAGAGACCCAGTACTTC
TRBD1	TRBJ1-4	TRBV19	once	CASSRTGGEKLFF	TGTGCCAGTAGTAGGACAGGGGGAGAAAAACTGTTTTTT
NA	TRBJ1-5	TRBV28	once	CASSSGRSNQPQHF	TGTGCCAGCAGTTCGGGGAGGAGTAATCAGCCCCAGCATTTT
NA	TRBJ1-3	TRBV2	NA	CASSEAPRGGNTIYF	TGTGCCAGCAGTGAAGCCCCGCGCGGTGGAAACACCATATATTTT
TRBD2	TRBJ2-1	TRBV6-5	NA	CASSGLAGESQFF	TGTGCCAGCAGTGGACTAGCGGGTGAATCCCAGTTCTTC
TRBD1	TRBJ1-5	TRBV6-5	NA	CASSLQGAHQPQHF	TGTGCCAGCAGCCTACAGGGGGCTCATCAGCCCCAGCATTTT
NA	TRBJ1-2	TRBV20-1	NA	CSEGDNYGYTF	TGCAGTGAAGGGGATAACTATGGCTACACCTTC
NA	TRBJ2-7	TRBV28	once	CASSLIGGSYEQYF	TGTGCCAGCAGTTTAATAGGCGGCTCCTACGAGCAGTACTTC
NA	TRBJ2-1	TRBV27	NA	CASSFGPPNYNEQFF	TGTGCCAGCAGTTTTGGGCCCCCGAATTACAATGAGCAGTTCTTC
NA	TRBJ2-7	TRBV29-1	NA	CSVEDQAYEQYF	TGCAGCGTTGAAGATCAGGCCTACGAGCAGTACTTC
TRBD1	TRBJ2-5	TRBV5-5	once	CASSRRDRGQETQYF	TGTGCCAGCAGCCGACGAGACAGGGGCCAAGAGACCCAGTACTTC
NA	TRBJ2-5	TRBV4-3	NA	CASSQDWGDGTQYF	TGCGCCAGCAGCCAAGATTGGGGGGATGGGACCCAGTACTTC
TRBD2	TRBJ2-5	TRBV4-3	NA	CASSQDLPRREGIQETQYF	TGCGCCAGCAGCCAAGATCTCCCGCGGCGGGAGGGAATCCAAGAGACCCAGTACTTC
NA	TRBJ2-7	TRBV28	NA	CASSLGALYEQYF	TGTGCCAGCAGTTTAGGGGCGCTTTACGAGCAGTACTTC
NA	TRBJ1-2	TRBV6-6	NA	CASSYFRRAENYGYTF	TGTGCCAGCAGTTACTTTAGGAGGGCGGAGAACTATGGCTACACCTTC
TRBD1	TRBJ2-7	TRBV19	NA	CASSPGTGNSYEQYF	TGTGCCAGTAGTCCAGGGACAGGGAATAGCTACGAGCAGTACTTC
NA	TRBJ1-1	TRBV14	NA	CASSLGELEAFF	TGTGCCAGCAGCCTCGGGGAGCTTGAAGCTTTCTTT
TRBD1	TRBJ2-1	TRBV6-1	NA	CASMLQGSLYNEQFF	TGTGCCAGCATGCTACAGGGGTCCCTCTACAATGAGCAGTTCTTC
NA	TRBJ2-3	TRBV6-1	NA	CASVYRDLADTQYF	TGTGCCAGCGTGTACCGGGACTTGGCAGATACGCAGTATTTT
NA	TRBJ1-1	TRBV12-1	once	CASSFVQTLMNTEAFF	TGTGCCAGCAGCTTTGTGCAAACACTAATGAACACTGAAGCTTTCTTT
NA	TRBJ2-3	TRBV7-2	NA	CASSSYTDTQYF	TGTGCCAGCAGCTCCTACACAGATACGCAGTATTTT
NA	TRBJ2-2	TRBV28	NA	CASSAPPGRANTGELFF	TGTGCCAGCAGCGCCCCGCCAGGCCGCGCGAACACCGGGGAGCTGTTTTTT
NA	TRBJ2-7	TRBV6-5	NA	CASSYSADTTYEQYF	TGTGCCAGCAGTTACTCGGCGGACACGACCTACGAGCAGTACTTC
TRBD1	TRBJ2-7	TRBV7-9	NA	CASSSRDREPYEQYF	TGTGCCAGCAGCTCTCGGGACAGGGAACCCTACGAGCAGTACTTC
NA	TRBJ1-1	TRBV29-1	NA	CSVEDNRAEAFF	TGCAGCGTTGAAGATAACAGGGCAGAAGCTTTCTTT
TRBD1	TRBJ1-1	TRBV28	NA	CASSTASGAGGLNTEAFF	TGTGCCAGCTCGACGGCGAGTGGGGCAGGGGGCTTGAACACTGAAGCTTTCTTT
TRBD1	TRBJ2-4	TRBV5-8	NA	CASSFYTGGEGIQYF	TGTGCCAGCAGCTTTTACACAGGGGGCGAGGGCATTCAGTACTTC
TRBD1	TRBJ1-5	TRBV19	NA	CASSFLGGQGNQPQHF	TGTGCCAGTAGTTTCCTGGGAGGACAGGGCAATCAGCCCCAGCATTTT
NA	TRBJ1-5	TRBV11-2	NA	CASSLEPSRGAQHF	TGTGCCAGCAGCTTAGAACCTAGCCGGGGAGCCCAGCATTTT
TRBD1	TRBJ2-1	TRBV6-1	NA	CATLTGTGYNEQFF	TGTGCCACCTTGACCGGGACAGGGTACAATGAGCAGTTCTTC
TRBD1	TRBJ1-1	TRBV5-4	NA	CASRAPGQGGNTEAFF	TGTGCCAGCAGAGCTCCGGGACAGGGGGGGAACACTGAAGCTTTCTTT
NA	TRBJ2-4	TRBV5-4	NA	CASSQDQGGWGNIQYF	TGTGCCAGCAGCCAAGATCAGGGCGGTTGGGGAAACATTCAGTACTTC
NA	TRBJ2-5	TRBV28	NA	CASSLAGEGDQETQYF	TGTGCCAGCAGTTTGGCAGGGGAAGGTGACCAAGAGACCCAGTACTTC
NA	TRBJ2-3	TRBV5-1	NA	CASSLGTASSTDTQYF	TGCGCCAGCAGCTTGGGGACAGCGAGTAGTACAGATACGCAGTATTTT
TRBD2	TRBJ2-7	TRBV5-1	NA	CASRFGPLAGAYEQYF	TGCGCCAGCAGATTCGGCCCCTTGGCGGGGGCCTACGAGCAGTACTTC
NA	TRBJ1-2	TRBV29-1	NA	CSVDHGSGYGYTF	TGCAGCGTTGATCACGGCTCGGGCTATGGCTACACCTTC
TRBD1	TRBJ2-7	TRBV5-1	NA	CASSFRTGIGEQYF	TGCGCCAGCAGCTTCAGGACAGGGATCGGCGAGCAGTACTTC
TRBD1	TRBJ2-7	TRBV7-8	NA	CASSYETGLREQYF	TGTGCCAGCAGTTACGAGACAGGGCTTCGCGAGCAGTACTTC
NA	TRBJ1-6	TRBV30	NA	CAWSVSHNSPLHF	TGTGCCTGGAGTGTGAGCCATAATTCACCCCTCCACTTT